The 27 T cell receptor beta chains given below trace back to one sample, sequenced in a study of T cells in Graves' hyperthyroidism and ophthalmopathy. RNA transcripts yielded amplified TCR beta CDR3 regions. HTBI primers were the set used in a first-round RT-PCR of the TCR CDR3. MiXCR, run by TCRdb on the multiplex PCR reads, gives a single entry per CDR3 protein. The table shows some 550,000 distinct CDR3 sequences, with 16% occurring only once. The sample comprised blood. The origin of the receptors is a woman between 35 and 50 years old with Graves' ophthalmopathy.

At least ten counts were recorded for this clonotype. The rearrangement links TRBV10-3 to TRBJ2-3; 9 nucleotides line up with TRBD1. V was clipped by 4 bases and J by 5 bases; unmatched bases: 10. Germline V gives CDR1 ENHRY, CDR2 SYGVKD. The CDR3 extends over 16 amino acids. The CDR3 loop reads CAISGVNRGRVDTQYF. CDR3 DNA: TGTGCCATCAGTGGCGTTAACAGGGGGCGCGTAGATACGCAGTATTTT.

The chain has TRBV6-1 and TRBJ1-3; no reliable D call. CDR3 length: 12 residues. The ends were cut back, 6 bases at V and 4 bases at J, with 7 bases in the middle. Germline CDR1 is MNHNS and CDR2 is SASEGT. CDR3 nucleotides: TGTGCCAGCAGGGCCGGCGGAAACACCATATATTTT. This sequence encodes CASRAGGNTIYF.

This clonotype occurred many times. The chain joins TRBV7-3 to TRBJ2-3; a weak D match, TRBD1 (6 bases). The V gene lost 5 bases and the J gene lost 4 bases, with 22 bases spanning the gap. This CDR3 has 17 amino acids. Germline V gene lookup returns CDR1 SGHTA and CDR2 FQGTGA. CDR3 amino acids: CASSQPGHQWVADTQYF. CDR3 in DNA: TGTGCCAGCAGCCAACCGGGACACCAATGGGTGGCAGATACGCAGTATTTT.

This clonotype was picked up a small number of times. The gene calls are TRBV12-3 or TRBV12-4 and TRBJ1-2, with 9 nucleotides matching TRBD1. CDR3 size: 14 residues. J gave up 1 base and V 6 bases, and 3 bases lay outside the gene matches. The CDR3: CASRGTGLNYGYTF. DNA for the CDR3: TGTGCCAGCAGAGGGACAGGGCTTAACTATGGCTACACCTTC.

The table lists this clonotype with a count of one. The junction shows a germline mismatch at one end, possibly a read error. This chain connects TRBV2 to TRBJ2-1; 8 bases are a match to TRBD1. Germline assignment: CDR1 SNHLY and CDR2 FYNNEI. This CDR3 spans 15 amino acids. The CDR3 spells CASSKQGAGYNEQLF. In DNA form, the CDR3 reads TGTGCCAGCAGCAAGCAGGGGGCGGGTTACAATGAGCAGCTCTTC.

This clonotype came up a few times. The rearrangement links TRBV5-6 to TRBJ2-2; 7 nucleotides line up with TRBD1. CDR3 length: 15 amino acids. After removal of 3 bases from V and 0 bases from J, the junction contained 2 bases not matched to a gene. From germline, CDR1 is SGHDT and CDR2 YYEEEE. CDR3 nucleotide sequence: TGTGCCAGCAGCTACGGGACAGCGAACACCGGGGAGCTGTTTTTT. This codes for CASSYGTANTGELFF.

The gene calls are TRBV5-5 and TRBJ2-3, with 10 bases that match TRBD2. This CDR3 is 15 amino acids long. Germline V CDR1 and CDR2: SGHKS, YYEKEE (reference sequence). V was clipped by 3 bases and J by 3 bases; unmatched bases: 4. The CDR3 loop reads CASSSSGSPTDTQYF. CDR3 in DNA: TGTGCCAGCAGCTCTAGCGGGAGCCCGACAGATACGCAGTATTTT. Using reference TRBV5-5 and TRBJ2-3 for the parts outside the CDR3, the full variable domain is DAGVTQSPTHLIKTRGQQVTLRCSPISGHKSVSWYQQVLGQGPQFIFQYYEKEERGRGNFPDRFSARQFPNYSSELNVNALLLGDSALYLCASSSSGSPTDTQYFGPGTRLTVL.

The CDR3 loop reads CASSLVSRGEQYF. CDR3 coding DNA: TGTGCCAGCAGCTTAGTGTCGCGGGGCGAGCAGTACTTC. The chain employs TRBV7-9 and TRBJ2-7; weak D call: TRBD2 (6 bases). Germline CDR1 SEHNR, CDR2 FQNEAQ (reference sequence). Trimming shortened V by 1 base and J by 6 bases, and 10 bases separated the two germline ends. This CDR3 has 13 residues.

This clonotype was counted only a few times. The V gene is TRBV20-1, the J gene TRBJ2-4; D gene uncertain. Germline lookup yields CDR1 DFQATT and CDR2 SNEGSKA (reference sequence). The length of the CDR3 is 15 residues. V lost 5 bases to trimming and J lost 0 bases, with 14 bases between them. Here the CDR3 reads CSAYSEILAKNIQYF. The CDR3 DNA sequence: TGCAGTGCTTACAGCGAAATACTAGCCAAAAACATTCAGTACTTC.

The gene calls are TRBV3-1 and TRBJ2-5; no clear D. The CDR3 loop spans 14 amino acids. V was pared by 1 base and J by 2 bases, with 8 bases between. Per the germline V gene, CDR1 is LGHDT and CDR2 is YNNKEL (reference sequence). CDR3 region: CASSQAHRQETQYF. Here the CDR3 DNA reads TGTGCCAGCAGCCAAGCTCACAGACAAGAGACCCAGTACTTC.

This clonotype came up many times. The J gene is TRBJ1-2, the V gene TRBV28; 7 positions agree with TRBD1. Germline CDR1 is MDHEN and CDR2 is SYDVKM. V gave up 2 bases and J gave up 7 bases; unmatched junction bases: 16. The CDR3 consists of 17 residues. The CDR3 region is CASSLPPWGRGGRGYTF. In nucleotides, the CDR3 is TGTGCCAGCAGTTTACCCCCCTGGGGCAGGGGGGGCCGTGGCTACACCTTC.

This clonotype was counted ten times or more. V gene TRBV13 combines with J gene TRBJ2-3, with 7 bases that match TRBD2. The junction had 5 bases not matched to a gene; V was cut back by 1 base and J by 1 base. This CDR3 spans 16 amino acids. Germline CDR1 PRHDT, CDR2 FYEKMQ (reference sequence). CDR3 sequence reads: CASSLDSSGGTDTQYF. CDR3 nucleotides: TGTGCCAGCAGCTTAGATTCCAGCGGGGGCACAGATACGCAGTATTTT.

This clonotype has a count of ten or more. The rearrangement links TRBV5-1 to TRBJ2-1, with a tentative D call TRBD2 (6 bases). Germline loops: CDR1 SGHRS, CDR2 YFSETQ. The CDR3 runs to 13 residues. V was clipped by 4 bases and J by 6 bases, with 11 bases between them. DNA for the CDR3: TGCGCCAGCAGCGGCGGGGCTACCAATGAGCAGTTCTTC. Translated: CASSGGATNEQFF.

The chain links TRBV12-3 or TRBV12-4 to TRBJ1-4, with D possibly being TRBD1 (5 bases). Trimming shortened V by 8 bases and J by 0 bases, and 16 bases separated the two germline ends. The CDR3 runs to 16 residues. The CDR3 is CASGTSGAATNEKLFF. The CDR3 coding sequence is TGTGCCAGCGGGACTTCCGGTGCTGCAACTAATGAAAAACTGTTTTTT.

This clonotype was seen at least ten times. V gene TRBV7-9 combines with J gene TRBJ1-2; TRBD1 aligns across 8 bases. Germline V gene lookup returns CDR1 SEHNR and CDR2 FQNEAQ (reference sequence). The CDR3 sequence is 13 residues long. J gave up 6 bases and V 3 bases, and 3 bases lay outside the gene matches. The CDR3 DNA sequence: TGTGCCAGCAGCTTGACAGGGGCGGATGGCTACACCTTC. Its protein is CASSLTGADGYTF.

The table lists this clonotype with many counts. This CDR3 is CASSKNPSGELFF. The CDR3 bases are TGTGCCAGCAGTAAGAATCCCTCCGGGGAGCTGTTTTTT. This chain joins TRBV11-2 and TRBJ2-2; D unclear. The V gene's germline CDR1 is SGHAT and CDR2 FQNNGV. The V and J ends lost 6 bases and 6 bases respectively, with 11 bases between them. The CDR3 loop spans 13 amino acids.

This clonotype was observed a single time. Here the CDR3 reads CATSDGSYTGELFF. The DNA for the CDR3 is TGTGCCACCAGTGATGGCAGCTACACCGGGGAGCTGTTTTTT. The chain links TRBV24-1 to TRBJ2-2; D remains unclear. The germline gives CDR1 KGHDR, CDR2 SFDVKD. The CDR3 consists of 14 residues. The V gene lost 3 bases and the J gene lost 3 bases, with 7 bases spanning the gap.

The table lists this clonotype with many counts. V and J are TRBV27 and TRBJ1-5, with D unresolved. The CDR3 runs to 14 residues. Germline CDR1 is MNHEY and CDR2 is SMNVEV (reference sequence). V was shortened by 2 bases and J by 3 bases, with 8 bases between the two germline ends. This CDR3 is CASSLEAANQPQHF. The CDR3 bases are TGTGCCAGCAGTTTAGAGGCAGCCAATCAGCCCCAGCATTTT.

The table lists this clonotype with a few counts. The CDR3 region has the DNA TGCAGCGCCGGGACGGAGGCTGGAGAGCAGTACTTC. Amino acids: CSAGTEAGEQYF. The chain recombines TRBV29-1 with TRBJ2-7; tentatively, D is TRBD1 or TRBD2 (5 bases each). Trimming took 7 bases from V and 7 from J, leaving 17 bases between them. CDR1 and CDR2 (germline): SQVTM, ANQGSEA. The CDR3 loop spans 12 amino acids.

V is TRBV9 and J is TRBJ1-5; D is ambiguous. V was cut by 0 bases and J by 7 bases, with 8 bases left in between. The CDR3 is 13 amino acids. Germline values: CDR1 SGDLS, CDR2 YYNGEE. The CDR3: CASSVAPGQPQHF. The CDR3 DNA reads as TGTGCCAGCAGCGTAGCTCCAGGCCAGCCCCAGCATTTT.

The chain carries TRBV5-1 and TRBJ2-5; 8 bases map to TRBD2. The CDR3 has 17 amino acids. The junction had 16 bases not matched to a gene; V was cut back by 4 bases and J by 5 bases. Germline values: CDR1 SGHRS, CDR2 YFSETQ. The CDR3 DNA reads as TGCGCCAGCAGCCTCACCGAGCCTCTAGCGGGTGGTGAGACCCAGTACTTC. Translated: CASSLTEPLAGGETQYF. Full variable domain (rest looked up from reference TRBV5-1 and TRBJ2-5): KAGVTQTPRYLIKTRGQQVTLSCSPISGHRSVSWYQQTPGQGLQFLFEYFSETQRNKGNFPGRFSGRQFSNSRSEMNVSTLELGDSALYLCASSLTEPLAGGETQYFGPGTRLLVL.

The chain is built from TRBV20-1 and TRBJ2-7; 9 nucleotides match TRBD2. Trimming took 6 bases from V and 4 from J; bases not matched to a gene: 10. The CDR3 totals 14 residues. From germline, CDR1 is DFQATT and CDR2 SNEGSKA (reference sequence). The CDR3 is CSATQAGGPYEQYF. The CDR3 nucleotides are TGCAGTGCCACCCAGGCGGGAGGGCCTTACGAGCAGTACTTC.

As concerns this clonotype: A junction end diverges from the germline sequence, so it may reflect a read error. The rearrangement uses TRBV20-1 and TRBJ1-5, with D uncertain. Germline CDR1 reads DFQATT; CDR2 reads SNEGSKA (reference sequence). The CDR3 extends over 15 amino acids. For the CDR3, the DNA is TGCAGTGCAAGAGACCGGGAATTTAGCAATCAGCCCCAGCATTTT. Protein product: CSARDREFSNQPQHF.

In this sample, this clonotype turned up many times. In nucleotides, the CDR3 is TGCAGTGCACGTGACAGAGGGGCTGAAGCTTTCTTT. This gives the protein CSARDRGAEAFF. This chain joins TRBV20-1 and TRBJ1-1; tentative D call: TRBD1 (5 bases). CDR3 size: 12 residues. CDR1 DFQATT and CDR2 SNEGSKA come from the germline V gene (reference sequence). Trimming removed 6 bases from V and 6 bases from J, with 14 bases in between.

This clonotype was counted only a few times. The CDR3 nucleotides are TGTGCCAGCAGTGGTTTGCAGTTGGGTTCTACCCAACTCCACTTT. Encoded protein: CASSGLQLGSTQLHF. The chain recombines TRBV6-1 with TRBJ1-6; D gene unclear. CDR3 length: 15 residues. V lost 4 bases and J lost 16, with 23 bases in between. The V gene's germline CDR1 is MNHNS and CDR2 SASEGT.

This clonotype was counted only a few times. The chain has TRBV30 and TRBJ2-3; 12 bases match TRBD1. CDR1 and CDR2 (germline): GTSNPN, SVGIG (reference sequence). The CDR3 contains 16 residues. V gave up 2 bases and J gave up 5 bases; unmatched junction bases: 8. CDR3 in DNA: TGTGCCTGGAGTCCCTGGGACAGGGGGCGTGGAGATACGCAGTATTTT. This sequence encodes CAWSPWDRGRGDTQYF.

This clonotype was recorded many times. This chain links TRBV20-1 with TRBJ1-2; maybe TRBD1 (5 bases). There are 12 residues in the CDR3. Looked up from germline, CDR1 is DFQATT and CDR2 is SNEGSKA (reference sequence). With 1 base removed from V and 6 bases from J, the gap between germline ends came to 9 bases. The CDR3 loop is CSARGPGHGYTF. The CDR3 DNA sequence: TGCAGTGCTAGAGGGCCAGGGCATGGCTACACCTTC.